The rows below give T cell receptor beta chains drawn from one sample of a study of cytomegalovirus exposure and HLA in healthy donors. Some clones are missing from TCRdb's copy, which holds only in-frame ones; the method was immunoSEQ multiplex PCR. The repertoire has fewer than 250,000 clones, roughly 77% of them found once; the top ten carry roughly 1.4%. Sequenced input: PBMCs. The source is a woman aged 45 to 65 in good health and CMV-seronegative. Both conserved end residues are part of each CDR3. D genes are given only for firm matches. Clone size appears in some rows only: once, few, many, or a class for an expanded clone.

d_call: TRBD2; v_call: TRBV5-1; cdr3_length: 16; j_call: TRBJ2-3; clone_size: .; cdr3_nt: TGCGCCAGCAGCAGGACTAGCGGGGCCCTCACAGATACGCAGTATTTT; cdr3_aa: CASSRTSGALTDTQYF
d_call: TRBD2; v_call: TRBV5-1; cdr3_length: 15; j_call: TRBJ2-4; clone_size: .; cdr3_nt: TGCGCCAGCAGCGGGGACGGACTAGTCGAAAACATTCAGTACTTC; cdr3_aa: CASSGDGLVENIQYF
d_call: TRBD2; v_call: TRBV6-6; cdr3_length: 15; j_call: TRBJ2-3; clone_size: .; cdr3_nt: TGTGCCAGCAGTTTTAGCGGGGGGAGGACAGATACGCAGTATTTT; cdr3_aa: CASSFSGGRTDTQYF
d_call: .; v_call: TRBV11-2; cdr3_length: 16; j_call: TRBJ1-3; clone_size: .; cdr3_nt: TGTGCCAGCAGCCCCATAGCGTTCTTAAGTGGAAACACCATATATTTT; cdr3_aa: CASSPIAFLSGNTIYF
d_call: TRBD1; v_call: TRBV5-1; cdr3_length: 22; j_call: TRBJ1-1; clone_size: .; cdr3_nt: TGCGCCAGCAGCTTACCCCACAGGGGGCTGGAGGATAGGAGGTCTAAAAGCACTGAAGCTTTCTTT; cdr3_aa: CASSLPHRGLEDRRSKSTEAFF
d_call: TRBD2; v_call: TRBV6-5; cdr3_length: 12; j_call: TRBJ2-7; clone_size: few; cdr3_nt: TGTGCCAGCAGCCGAGCGGGAGGCGAGCAGTACTTC; cdr3_aa: CASSRAGGEQYF
d_call: .; v_call: TRBV27; cdr3_length: 15; j_call: TRBJ1-1; clone_size: .; cdr3_nt: TGTGCCAGCAGTTTATCACAGGTGTTGAACACTGAAGCTTTCTTT; cdr3_aa: CASSLSQVLNTEAFF
d_call: .; v_call: TRBV6-5; cdr3_length: 14; j_call: TRBJ1-1; clone_size: .; cdr3_nt: TGTGCCAGCAGTGAGCGGACAGTTAACACTGAAGCTTTCTTT; cdr3_aa: CASSERTVNTEAFF
d_call: TRBD2; v_call: TRBV29-1; cdr3_length: 13; j_call: TRBJ2-5; clone_size: .; cdr3_nt: TGCAGCGGTCTAGCGGGGGGGGGAGAGACCCAGTACTTC; cdr3_aa: CSGLAGGGETQYF
d_call: TRBD2; v_call: TRBV19; cdr3_length: 14; j_call: TRBJ2-1; clone_size: .; cdr3_nt: TGTGCCAGTAGTTCTAGCGGGAGTCTCAATGAGCAGTTCTTC; cdr3_aa: CASSSSGSLNEQFF
d_call: TRBD1; v_call: TRBV2; cdr3_length: 14; j_call: TRBJ2-7; clone_size: .; cdr3_nt: TGTGCCACCCGACTAGGGACAGGGGACTACGAGCAGTACTTC; cdr3_aa: CATRLGTGDYEQYF
d_call: TRBD2; v_call: TRBV7-2; cdr3_length: 15; j_call: TRBJ2-1; clone_size: .; cdr3_nt: TGTGCCAGCAGCGCGGGACTAGCAGGCCTCAATGAGCAGTTCTTC; cdr3_aa: CASSAGLAGLNEQFF
d_call: TRBD1; v_call: TRBV7-2; cdr3_length: 14; j_call: TRBJ1-3; clone_size: .; cdr3_nt: TGTGCCAGCAGCTCCAGGGGGGATGGAAACACCATATATTTT; cdr3_aa: CASSSRGDGNTIYF
d_call: .; v_call: TRBV2; cdr3_length: 14; j_call: TRBJ1-3; clone_size: .; cdr3_nt: TGTGCCAGCAGTCTACCAATCTCTGGAAACACCATATATTTT; cdr3_aa: CASSLPISGNTIYF
d_call: TRBD1; v_call: TRBV18; cdr3_length: 15; j_call: TRBJ1-2; clone_size: .; cdr3_nt: TGTGCCAGCTCACATGGGGACAGTCCTAACTATGGCTACACCTTC; cdr3_aa: CASSHGDSPNYGYTF
d_call: TRBD1; v_call: TRBV5-1; cdr3_length: 16; j_call: TRBJ1-3; clone_size: .; cdr3_nt: TGCGCCAGCAGCCACGAAGGGACAGGGAGGATCGACACCATATATTTT; cdr3_aa: CASSHEGTGRIDTIYF
d_call: .; v_call: TRBV6-1; cdr3_length: 14; j_call: TRBJ2-7; clone_size: .; cdr3_nt: TGTGCCAGCAGTGAGGGGCTTCCCTCCTACGAGCAGTACTTC; cdr3_aa: CASSEGLPSYEQYF
d_call: .; v_call: TRBV18; cdr3_length: 14; j_call: TRBJ1-1; clone_size: many; cdr3_nt: TGTGCCAGCTCACCACGGGCACTGAACACTGAAGCTTTCTTT; cdr3_aa: CASSPRALNTEAFF
d_call: .; v_call: TRBV28; cdr3_length: 14; j_call: TRBJ2-7; clone_size: .; cdr3_nt: TGTGCCACATCCTCGGGCCCGGGATTCTACGAGCAGTACTTC; cdr3_aa: CATSSGPGFYEQYF
d_call: .; v_call: TRBV7-2; cdr3_length: 16; j_call: TRBJ2-7; clone_size: once; cdr3_nt: TGTGCCAGCAGCCACCGAGCGCCCCTGAGCTCCTACGAGCAGTACTTC; cdr3_aa: CASSHRAPLSSYEQYF
d_call: .; v_call: TRBV4-1; cdr3_length: 15; j_call: TRBJ2-3; clone_size: .; cdr3_nt: TGCGCCAGCAGCCAAACAGGGAGCTCCTCAGATACGCAGTATTTT; cdr3_aa: CASSQTGSSSDTQYF
d_call: .; v_call: TRBV15; cdr3_length: 13; j_call: TRBJ2-1; clone_size: .; cdr3_nt: TGTGCCACCAGCCCTGGGGCCCCGCGGGAGCAGTTCTTC; cdr3_aa: CATSPGAPREQFF
d_call: TRBD2; v_call: TRBV11-2; cdr3_length: 14; j_call: TRBJ2-1; clone_size: .; cdr3_nt: TGTGCCAGCACCCTAGCGGGAATAAGCAATGAGCAGTTCTTC; cdr3_aa: CASTLAGISNEQFF
d_call: .; v_call: TRBV14; cdr3_length: 15; j_call: TRBJ1-6; clone_size: .; cdr3_nt: TGTGCCAGCAGCCAATTCCGGGAGGCTAATTCACCCCTCCACTTT; cdr3_aa: CASSQFREANSPLHF
d_call: .; v_call: TRBV10-3; cdr3_length: 13; j_call: TRBJ2-3; clone_size: .; cdr3_nt: TGTGCCTCCAGGGAATCGGCTATAGATACGCAGTATTTT; cdr3_aa: CASRESAIDTQYF
d_call: .; v_call: TRBV9; cdr3_length: 13; j_call: TRBJ2-5; clone_size: .; cdr3_nt: TGTGCCAGCAGCGTTGGGACACAGGAGACCCAGTACTTC; cdr3_aa: CASSVGTQETQYF
d_call: TRBD1; v_call: TRBV7-9; cdr3_length: 17; j_call: TRBJ1-3; clone_size: .; cdr3_nt: TGTGCCAGCAGCCACCCGTCCCAGGGGGCTCAAGGAAACACCATATATTTT; cdr3_aa: CASSHPSQGAQGNTIYF
d_call: .; v_call: TRBV19; cdr3_length: 12; j_call: TRBJ2-1; clone_size: .; cdr3_nt: TGTGCCAGTGTGACTGTGGTGGGTGAGCAGTTCTTC; cdr3_aa: CASVTVVGEQFF
d_call: .; v_call: TRBV9; cdr3_length: 14; j_call: TRBJ2-7; clone_size: .; cdr3_nt: TGTGCCAGCAGCCTCTCGGCAGGGACCTACGAGCAGTACTTC; cdr3_aa: CASSLSAGTYEQYF
d_call: .; v_call: TRBV10-3; cdr3_length: 15; j_call: TRBJ1-5; clone_size: .; cdr3_nt: TGTGCCATCAGTGAAGGTCGTCAGGGAAGTCAGCCCCAGCATTTT; cdr3_aa: CAISEGRQGSQPQHF
d_call: TRBD1; v_call: TRBV10-3; cdr3_length: 15; j_call: TRBJ1-1; clone_size: .; cdr3_nt: TGTGCCATCAGTGACCTGACAGGGGGCCAGGCTGAAGCTTTCTTT; cdr3_aa: CAISDLTGGQAEAFF
d_call: .; v_call: TRBV29-1; cdr3_length: 13; j_call: TRBJ2-3; clone_size: few; cdr3_nt: TGCAGCGTTCTGGCGGCTAGCACAGATACGCAGTATTTT; cdr3_aa: CSVLAASTDTQYF
d_call: TRBD1; v_call: TRBV5-6; cdr3_length: 18; j_call: TRBJ1-3; clone_size: .; cdr3_nt: TGTGCCAGCAGTAACACAGGGGTCCCCAAGACCTCTGGAAACACCATATATTTT; cdr3_aa: CASSNTGVPKTSGNTIYF
d_call: .; v_call: TRBV19; cdr3_length: 15; j_call: TRBJ2-2; clone_size: once; cdr3_nt: TGTGCCAGTAGTTGGGGTAGGGGGAACACCGGGGAGCTGTTTTTT; cdr3_aa: CASSWGRGNTGELFF
d_call: .; v_call: TRBV6-5; cdr3_length: 13; j_call: TRBJ2-7; clone_size: .; cdr3_nt: TGTGCCAGCAGTTCGGGACAACCCTACGAGCAGTACTTC; cdr3_aa: CASSSGQPYEQYF
d_call: .; v_call: TRBV15; cdr3_length: 20; j_call: TRBJ2-4; clone_size: .; cdr3_nt: TGTGCCACCAGCAGAGGATTGTTGGCGCCGGGACAAATAGCCAAAAACATTCAGTACTTC; cdr3_aa: CATSRGLLAPGQIAKNIQYF
d_call: .; v_call: TRBV5-6; cdr3_length: 17; j_call: TRBJ2-1; clone_size: .; cdr3_nt: TGTGCCAGCAGGGGCGTAGGGTCAGGAGGGCCTCTCAATGAGCAGTTCTTC; cdr3_aa: CASRGVGSGGPLNEQFF
d_call: .; v_call: TRBV9; cdr3_length: 18; j_call: TRBJ2-2; clone_size: .; cdr3_nt: TGTGCCAGCAGCGTAGCGCCCCTCAGATGGGGAGAACCCGGGGAGCTGTTTTTT; cdr3_aa: CASSVAPLRWGEPGELFF
d_call: .; v_call: TRBV7-2; cdr3_length: 13; j_call: TRBJ2-1; clone_size: .; cdr3_nt: TGTGCCAGCAGCGTATCAGAGGTAGGTGAGCAGTTCTTC; cdr3_aa: CASSVSEVGEQFF
d_call: .; v_call: TRBV6-1; cdr3_length: 16; j_call: TRBJ1-1; clone_size: .; cdr3_nt: TGTGCCAGCAGTGAAAAGTATCTGGGGAGCAAGACTGAAGCTTTCTTT; cdr3_aa: CASSEKYLGSKTEAFF
d_call: .; v_call: TRBV28; cdr3_length: 15; j_call: TRBJ2-1; clone_size: few; cdr3_nt: TGTGCCAGCAGCGGGATGGGGGGATCCTACAATGAGCAGTTCTTC; cdr3_aa: CASSGMGGSYNEQFF
d_call: .; v_call: TRBV2; cdr3_length: 14; j_call: TRBJ1-1; clone_size: few; cdr3_nt: TGTGCCAGCAGGTACAGAAATATGAACACTGAAGCTTTCTTT; cdr3_aa: CASRYRNMNTEAFF
d_call: TRBD1; v_call: TRBV19; cdr3_length: 17; j_call: TRBJ1-5; clone_size: .; cdr3_nt: TGTGCCAGTAGTATCTTGCTCGGGACAGGGCCGAATCAGCCCCAGCATTTT; cdr3_aa: CASSILLGTGPNQPQHF
d_call: .; v_call: TRBV5-1; cdr3_length: 15; j_call: TRBJ2-5; clone_size: .; cdr3_nt: TGCGCCAGCAGCGGGGGGGGCTACACCCAAGAGACCCAGTACTTC; cdr3_aa: CASSGGGYTQETQYF
d_call: TRBD1; v_call: TRBV5-6; cdr3_length: 16; j_call: TRBJ1-3; clone_size: few; cdr3_nt: TGTGCCAGCAGCCCAGGGGGAAGAAGCTCTGGAAACACCATATATTTT; cdr3_aa: CASSPGGRSSGNTIYF
d_call: TRBD2; v_call: TRBV5-5; cdr3_length: 15; j_call: TRBJ2-1; clone_size: .; cdr3_nt: TGTGCCAGCAGCTTTTCGCCTAGCGGGAGTGATGAGCAGTTCTTC; cdr3_aa: CASSFSPSGSDEQFF
d_call: TRBD2; v_call: TRBV7-9; cdr3_length: 16; j_call: TRBJ2-5; clone_size: .; cdr3_nt: TGTGCCAGCAGCCTTCGGACTAGCGGGAGTCCGGAGACCCAGTACTTC; cdr3_aa: CASSLRTSGSPETQYF